This T cell receptor (beta chain) is drawn from a study of T cells in tumors after PD-1 blockade. Across the whole study: Prior checkpoint blockade, systemic immunosuppressant use, or anti-cancer therapy within 4 weeks excluded patients.

The method was immunoSEQ multiplex PCR; TCRdb's version includes in-frame clones alone and lacks a portion of them. This table holds 60,000 or so clones, 80% found once. The sequence came from a human donor with basal cell carcinoma. Sequenced material: PBMCs, taken before anti-PD-1 treatment.

The CDR3 protein is CASSPAGTVGEQYF. The CDR3 DNA reads as TGTGCCAGCAGTCCGGCAGGGACAGTCGGCGAGCAGTACTTC. The J gene is TRBJ2-7, the V gene TRBV6-5; 7 bases fit TRBD1. V lost 5 bases to trimming and J lost 6 bases; unmatched junction nucleotides: 10. The CDR3 is 14 residues long. CDR1 MNHEY and CDR2 SVGAGI come from the germline V gene.